The clone carrying this TCR beta chain was observed a single time. One base away lies a much larger clone, so this may be a sequencing read error. cDNA specific to TCR beta was made from approximately 0.55 ug of total RNA, with a constant-region primer employed for priming. Each TCR beta library was derived from three nested multiplex PCR rounds that employed slightly modified ARM-PCR. TRBV1-TRBV30 forward primers and a C-beta reverse primer were used in the first two PCR rounds, which each ran for about 10 cycles. TCRdb processed the multiplex PCR reads anew with MiXCR; each CDR3 protein has one entry. Of 320,000 or so distinct CDR3 sequences in the sample, about 60% were seen once. The source of the sample is a study of tumor-infiltrating lymphocytes in primary liver carcinoma. Study-level information: The patient population consisted of men and women between 30 and 69 years of age. The study obtained roughly 3.65 to 7.5 million productive TCRbeta reads per sample, similar across tissue types.

The CDR3 has 13 amino acids. The germline gives CDR1 SQVTM, CDR2 ANQGSEA. The authors took blood RNA from unsorted whole blood and also extracted germline DNA. The chain has TRBV29-1 and TRBJ1-2, with D perhaps matching TRBD1 (6 bases). This TCR was recovered from a man aged 35 to 55 with primary liver carcinoma and hepatitis B virus infection. The sample consisted of peripheral blood. CDR3: CSVEIGGTVGYNF. The CDR3, as DNA: TGCAGCGTTGAAATAGGGGGGACCGTTGGCTACAACTTC.